One and the same sample provided the 29 T cell receptor beta chains below, sequenced in a study of T cells in Graves' hyperthyroidism and ophthalmopathy. It was RNA transcripts that yielded the amplified TCR beta CDR3 regions. First-round RT-PCR targeting the TCR CDR3 was performed with the HTBI primer set. MiXCR, run by TCRdb on the multiplex PCR reads, gives a single entry per CDR3 protein. The sample contains hundreds of thousands of distinct CDR3 sequences, more than 15% of which appear only once. Specimen: blood. These TCRs come from a woman aged 40 to 50 with Graves' ophthalmopathy.

This clonotype was recorded at least ten times. This chain joins TRBV7-2 and TRBJ2-1, with 9 bases fitting TRBD1. Germline V lookup: CDR1 SGHTA, CDR2 FQGNSA. There are 15 residues in the CDR3. Trimming at V came to 5 bases and at J to 9 bases, leaving 11 bases not matched to a gene. In nucleotides, the CDR3 is TGTGCCAGCAGCCTAATTTCGACAGGGGGAATTGAGCAGTTCTTC. Protein: CASSLISTGGIEQFF.

In this sample, this clonotype turned up many times. This chain links TRBV5-1 with TRBJ2-7; TRBD1 is a possible D gene (6 bases). The CDR3 is 15 residues long. The V gene's germline CDR1 is SGHRS and CDR2 YFSETQ. V shed 4 bases and J shed 2 bases, with 16 bases lying between them. The DNA for the CDR3 is TGCGCCAGCAGCCTCCCCGGGACACCTACCTACGAGCAGTACTTC. Protein product: CASSLPGTPTYEQYF.

This chain joins TRBV12-3 or TRBV12-4 and TRBJ1-4; TRBD1 agrees at 8 bases. The CDR3 totals 14 residues. The V and J ends lost 6 bases and 6 bases, in that order; junction bases with no gene match: 6. The CDR3, as DNA: TGTGCCAGCAGGGGGACAGGCCCTTATGAAAAACTGTTTTTT. Residues: CASRGTGPYEKLFF.

The DNA of the CDR3 is TGTGCCAGCAGTGACGGGAGGGCCGACTACAATGAGCAGTTCTTC. Its translation: CASSDGRADYNEQFF. V and J are TRBV6-1 and TRBJ2-1; 8 bases map to TRBD2. The CDR3 is made up of 15 amino acids. After removal of 3 bases from V and 3 bases from J, the junction contained 4 bases not matched to a gene. The germline V gene encodes CDR1 MNHNS and CDR2 SASEGT.

A remark on this clonotype: A much larger clone lies a single base off, so this may be a read error. This chain uses TRBV7-9 with TRBJ2-7, with D unresolved. Germline V gene lookup returns CDR1 SEHNR and CDR2 FQNEAQ (reference sequence). The germline V and J ends were trimmed by 5 bases and 7 bases, with 15 bases remaining between them. CDR3 length equals 13 residues. CDR3 residues: CASSPRKSYEQYF. CDR3 DNA sequence: TGTGCCAGCAGCCCTCGTAAAAGCTATGAGCAGTACTTC.

This clonotype was seen repeatedly, ten times or more. The chain's CDR3 is CASSIRKPTSGSPYEQYF. The CDR3 DNA sequence: TGTGCCAGCAGCATACGCAAGCCGACTAGCGGGTCCCCCTACGAGCAGTACTTC. The chain links TRBV3-1 to TRBJ2-7, with 10 bases fitting TRBD2. This CDR3 is built from 18 residues. The germline gives CDR1 LGHDT, CDR2 YNNKEL (reference sequence). V lost 5 bases, J lost 2 bases, and 15 bases stayed unmatched.

The chain combines TRBV19 with TRBJ2-5; D perhaps matches TRBD1 (5 bases). V lost 6 bases, J lost 2 bases, and 16 bases lay in between. CDR1 is LNHDA and CDR2 is SQIVND in the germline V gene (reference sequence). The CDR3 contains 15 residues. The CDR3 coding sequence is TGTGCCAGTAGCAGAACAGGTCCCCCACAAGAGACCCAGTACTTC. Translating gives CASSRTGPPQETQYF.

This clonotype was observed many times. The chain carries TRBV11-2 and TRBJ1-5; D is uncertain. The CDR3 extends over 12 amino acids. The V end lost 5 bases, the J end lost 7 bases, and 9 bases lay between the germline ends. CDR1 is SGHAT, CDR2 FQNNGV, per germline. CDR3 loop: CASSPTGQPQHF. CDR3 coding DNA: TGTGCCAGCAGCCCAACGGGGCAGCCCCAGCATTTT.

This clonotype has a count of ten or more. The rearrangement links TRBV27 to TRBJ1-1; tentatively, D is TRBD1 (6 bases). In germline, CDR1 is MNHEY, CDR2 SMNVEV (reference sequence). V lost 7 bases and J lost 7, with 16 bases in between. CDR3 length equals 13 residues. The CDR3 region has the DNA TGTGCCAGCAAAGGGGGAACTAGGCATGAAGCTTTCTTT. Translated: CASKGGTRHEAFF.

The chain couples TRBV20-1 to TRBJ1-5, with 8 bases fitting TRBD1. The germline V gene encodes CDR1 DFQATT and CDR2 SNEGSKA (reference sequence). The trim removed 3 bases at V and 2 bases at J, leaving 21 bases unmatched. The CDR3 is made up of 20 amino acids. CDR3 nucleotides: TGCAGTGCTAGCCTGTATTTTCGGACAGGGAGCCACGGGGGCAATCAGCCCCAGCATTTT. Its translation is CSASLYFRTGSHGGNQPQHF.

This clonotype came up many times. J is TRBJ1-1 and V is TRBV6-6; no firm D call. CDR3 size: 14 residues. Germline CDR1 reads MNHNY; CDR2 reads SVGAGI (reference sequence). V was cut by 1 base and J by 5 bases, with 11 bases left in between. CDR3 residues: CASSYFGETTEAFF. CDR3 nucleotide sequence: TGTGCCAGCAGTTACTTCGGGGAGACAACTGAAGCTTTCTTT.

This clonotype occurred a few times. The chain recombines TRBV29-1 with TRBJ2-1; 7 bases line up with TRBD1. The CDR3 extends over 14 amino acids. The V gene's germline CDR1 is SQVTM and CDR2 ANQGSEA. J lost 4 bases, V lost 6 bases, and 9 bases had no gene match. The CDR3, as DNA: TGCAGCGTCGATGGACAGGCAGCTTACAATGAGCAGTTCTTC. Translating it yields CSVDGQAAYNEQFF.

This clonotype came up many times. V and J are TRBV5-1 and TRBJ2-1; 7 bases line up with TRBD2. The germline CDR1 and CDR2 sequences are SGHRS and YFSETQ. With 4 bases clipped from V and 3 bases from J, the junction kept 7 bases outside the gene matches. The CDR3 is 15 amino acids. The chain's CDR3 is CASSVGLVRYNEQFF. The CDR3 nucleotides are TGCGCCAGCAGCGTAGGACTAGTCCGCTACAATGAGCAGTTCTTC.

This clonotype has a count of ten or more. This rearrangement joins TRBV11-3 to TRBJ2-2; D unclear. Per germline, CDR1 SGHNT and CDR2 YENEEA. The V end lost 3 bases, the J end lost 5 bases, and 7 bases lay between the germline ends. This CDR3 is 13 amino acids long. The CDR3: CASSFTITGELFF. The CDR3 bases are TGTGCCAGCAGCTTCACTATAACCGGGGAGCTGTTTTTT. The full variable domain, with the rest looked up from reference TRBV11-3 and TRBJ2-2, is EAGVVQSPRYKIIEKKQPVAFWCNPISGHNTLYWYLQNLGQGPELLIRYENEEAVDDSQLPKDRFSAERLKGVDSTLKIQPAELGDSAVYLCASSFTITGELFFGEGSRLTVL.

There are many counts of this clonotype. This rearrangement joins TRBV2 to TRBJ1-2; no reliable D call. Germline loops: CDR1 SNHLY, CDR2 FYNNEI. The CDR3 is made up of 13 amino acids. V was clipped by 4 bases and J by 1 base, with 7 bases between them. For the CDR3, the DNA is TGTGCCAGCAGTGTCGAGAGTAACTATGGCTACACCTTC. It specifies CASSVESNYGYTF.

There are many counts of this clonotype. The chain joins TRBV2 to TRBJ1-2; D is unclear. The germline gives CDR1 SNHLY, CDR2 FYNNEI. CDR3 length: 14 amino acids. Trimming left V 7 bases short and J 7 bases short, with 19 bases between. The chain's CDR3 is CASNRPATLSGYTF. CDR3 nucleotides: TGTGCCAGCAATCGGCCAGCCACACTATCTGGCTACACCTTC.

This clonotype has just a few counts. This sequence joins TRBV30 and TRBJ2-1, with 11 bases matching TRBD2. The V segment lost 4 bases and the J segment 10 bases; nucleotides outside the gene matches: 12. Looked up from germline, CDR1 is GTSNPN and CDR2 is SVGIG (reference sequence). CDR3 size: 15 residues. Here the CDR3 DNA reads TGTGCCTGGAAAGGGACTAGCGGAACGTCTAGGGAGCAGTTCTTC. It codes for CAWKGTSGTSREQFF.

This rearrangement joins TRBV27 to TRBJ1-1, with TRBD1 matching 7 bases. The CDR3 runs to 16 residues. CDR1 MNHEY and CDR2 SMNVEV come from the germline V gene (reference sequence). V lost 5 bases to trimming and J lost 1 base; unmatched junction nucleotides: 10. The CDR3 DNA follows: TGTGCCAGCAGTCAATCGCCGACAGGGTGGAACACTGAAGCTTTCTTT. Its translation is CASSQSPTGWNTEAFF.

This clonotype has at least ten counts. CDR3 nucleotide sequence: TGTGCCAGCAGTTCCTCCGGGACAGGGGGGTTCACAGATACGCAGTATTTT. Protein sequence: CASSSSGTGGFTDTQYF. The J gene is TRBJ2-3, the V gene TRBV28; TRBD1 agrees at 11 bases. Germline trimming cut 4 bases from V and 2 bases from J; bases unmatched to any gene: 8. This CDR3 spans 17 amino acids. The germline V gene has CDR1 MDHEN and CDR2 SYDVKM.

This clonotype was seen a handful of times. The chain joins TRBV20-1 to TRBJ1-6; 7 nucleotides agree with TRBD1. Per germline, CDR1 DFQATT and CDR2 SNEGSKA (reference sequence). The CDR3 spans 13 residues. With 6 bases clipped from V and 11 bases from J, the junction kept 10 bases outside the gene matches. CDR3 DNA: TGCAGTGCCCAGACAGGGAGTGACGCACCCCTCCACTTT. It codes for CSAQTGSDAPLHF.

This clonotype has more than one count but fewer than ten. The chain couples TRBV9 to TRBJ2-5; D uncertain. Germline V gene sequence: CDR1 SGDLS, CDR2 YYNGEE. The CDR3 covers 15 residues. V lost 0 bases to trimming and J lost 6 bases, with 15 bases between them. CDR3 amino acids: CASSVATALGQTQYF. The CDR3 nucleotides are TGTGCCAGCAGCGTAGCTACGGCCCTTGGGCAGACCCAGTACTTC.

V usage is TRBV5-6 and J usage is TRBJ2-1; 8 nucleotides align to TRBD2. V trimming: 1 base; J trimming: 1 base; junction bases outside the gene matches: 7. From germline, CDR1 is SGHDT and CDR2 YYEEEE. This CDR3 comprises 17 residues. CDR3 loop: CASSLSNSGESYNEQFF. CDR3 sequence (DNA): TGTGCCAGCAGCTTGAGTAATAGCGGGGAATCCTACAATGAGCAGTTCTTC.

This sequence joins TRBV3-1 and TRBJ1-2, with 8 bases fitting TRBD1. Trimming cost V 4 bases and J 6 bases; bases outside gene matches: 7. There are 14 residues in the CDR3. The V gene's germline CDR1 is LGHDT and CDR2 YNNKEL (reference sequence). CDR3 nucleotide sequence: TGTGCCAGCAGCCTTGGGACAGGTCAAAATGGCTACACCTTC. It translates to CASSLGTGQNGYTF.

This clonotype appeared many times. The CDR3 spells CASTPTGTYGYTF. The CDR3 region has the DNA TGTGCCAGCACCCCGACAGGGACCTATGGCTACACCTTC. This rearrangement joins TRBV12-3 or TRBV12-4 to TRBJ1-2; 7 nucleotides agree with TRBD1. This CDR3 has 13 amino acids. V was pared by 7 bases and J by 4 bases, with 6 bases of the junction left unmatched.

V usage is TRBV27 and J usage is TRBJ2-1, with D possibly called TRBD1 or TRBD2 (5 bases each). V shed 2 bases and J shed 7 bases, with 21 bases lying between them. This CDR3 is 17 amino acids long. Germline lookup yields CDR1 MNHEY and CDR2 SMNVEV (reference sequence). The CDR3, as DNA: TGTGCCAGCAGTTTAGTCAGATCTGGGGGAGCTTGGAATGAGCAGTTCTTC. Translation: CASSLVRSGGAWNEQFF.

The chain links TRBV5-1 to TRBJ1-3; D gene uncertain. Germline V CDR1 and CDR2: SGHRS, YFSETQ. Trimming removed 0 bases at V and 0 bases at J, with 7 bases between. The CDR3 length is 15 residues. CDR3 nucleotide sequence: TGCGCCAGCAGCTTGGTGGGGAGCTCTGGAAACACCATATATTTT. Its protein product is CASSLVGSSGNTIYF.

The genes are TRBV7-2 and TRBJ2-6, with D unresolved. This CDR3 is built from 15 residues. CDR1 and CDR2 (germline): SGHTA, FQGNSA. V was shortened by 7 bases and J by 0 bases, with 10 bases between the two germline ends. Here the CDR3 DNA reads TGTGCCAGCAACACCCACACCTCTGGGGCCAACGTCCTGACTTTC. Residues: CASNTHTSGANVLTF.

This clonotype was counted only a few times. V and J are TRBV4-1 and TRBJ1-5, with D possibly being TRBD1 (6 bases). V shed 3 bases and J shed 2 bases, with 11 bases lying between them. From germline, CDR1 is MGHRA and CDR2 YSYEKL. The CDR3 runs to 15 residues. CDR3 sequence reads: CASSQGAMGNQPQHF. The CDR3 nucleotides are TGCGCCAGCAGCCAGGGGGCTATGGGCAATCAGCCCCAGCATTTT.

This chain joins TRBV5-1 and TRBJ2-1; 10 bases are a match to TRBD2. CDR3 length equals 15 residues. Per the germline V gene, CDR1 is SGHRS and CDR2 is YFSETQ. J gave up 6 bases and V 6 bases, and 9 bases lay outside the gene matches. CDR3 loop: CASTVVAGGSNEQFF. The CDR3 nucleotides read TGCGCCAGCACCGTTGTAGCGGGAGGATCCAATGAGCAGTTCTTC. Supplemented by reference TRBV5-1 and TRBJ2-1, the full variable domain reads KAGVTQTPRYLIKTRGQQVTLSCSPISGHRSVSWYQQTPGQGLQFLFEYFSETQRNKGNFPGRFSGRQFSNSRSEMNVSTLELGDSALYLCASTVVAGGSNEQFFGPGTRLTVL.